The sequence of this TCR beta chain was determined in a study of blood T cells in healthy people across ages (dated by TCRdb to 2014 to 2015). Regarding the study in general: In model experiments, template switching captured roughly one uniquely barcoded TCR beta cDNA molecule for every two T cells. Age-related changes in TCR beta repertoire diversity were measured in the study by deep sequencing normalized with unique cDNA molecular identifiers. Donors were grouped into four age groups: young (average 16 years), middle-aged (39), aged (62) and long-lived (over 80). To avoid experimental bias, donors of different ages were distributed randomly across sequencing lanes. The study analyzed two additional independent replicas of 1 million unique cDNA reads from the same blood draw for two donors, one aged 18 to 29 and one aged 80 or older.

Only a few counts were recorded for this clonotype. What this receptor recognizes is not known. No much larger clonotype is one base removed from it; base qualities were not supplied. Beyond this particular receptor, the publication reports: As age increased, observed TCR beta diversity per million T cells dropped in a roughly linear way, and a significant reduction was already evident by age about 36. Estimates of total diversity based on one million sequenced T cells were regarded as lower bounds and as underestimates. The CMV infection status of donors was not known, potentially confounding age-related changes in expanded clonotypes. Because profiling used bulk unsorted PBMCs, naive and antigen-experienced compartments could not be compared conclusively. The percentage of naive T cells measured by flow cytometry correlated strongly with observed TCR beta diversity. Compared with the aged group, more naive CD4+ T cells, fewer expanded clones and increased TCR diversity were shown by the long-lived group, suggesting age selection.

Between the V and J ends, shortened by 4 bases and 1 base respectively, the junction contains 8 bases. Its CDR3 holds 13 amino acids, cysteine through phenylalanine. The entry retains the CDR3 DNA only, 39 bases that are in frame from base 1. The library relied on 5' RACE. This sample was sequenced with an Illumina HiSeq 2500. A second 7 to 11 cycle PCR used a sample-barcoded 5' primer and a J-beta primer mix. A template-switch 5' adaptor carrying 12 random nucleotides introduced a unique molecular identifier onto each TCR beta cDNA molecule. Each sample yielded at least 3 million CDR3-containing paired-end reads. First-strand cDNA was synthesized from all RNA with the Mint cDNA synthesis kit, primed by a TRBC-specific oligonucleotide. Following uracil-DNA glycosylase treatment, a first 18-cycle PCR with universal primers M1SS and BC2_uni_R was performed on all cDNA. The paper's data handling went like this. Normalization of each sample was performed by random selection of 1 million high-quality reads, each carrying a distinct molecular identifier. Reads sharing molecular identifiers were discarded rather than binned into consensus sequences. CDR3 identification, clonotype clustering and error correction used MiTCR with a Q25 quality threshold and the strictest error-elimination algorithm. Lower-bound total TCR beta diversity was estimated with a nonparametric unseen species model using Euler transformation. The raw public data were reprocessed by TCRdb itself: fastp quality trimming at Q25, MiXCR clonotype calling, in-frame beta chains only. All rows with the same CDR3 protein become a single entry with the most common DNA and genes. The V and J calls and clone size come from TCRdb's table, not from the authors' own analysis. The sample data list 1.5 million to 2 million distinct CDR3 sequences, and roughly 50% of these were observed just once. The leading ten clones occupy about 2.1% of the sample.

Systemically healthy Caucasian individuals from Russia, approximately 39 in total and aged roughly 6 to 95 years, were included as donors. Approximately 10 milliliters of peripheral blood were collected from each donor into EDTA-treated Vacutainer tubes. Ficoll-Paque density-gradient centrifugation was used to isolate PBMCs, with at least 6.5 million per sample. Total RNA, at least 6 micrograms per sample, was extracted from PBMCs with Trizol reagent. For every donor, an aliquot of PBMCs went through flow cytometry to measure the percentages of naive CD45RAhigh/CD27high T cells. Sample: blood. This chain is built from TRBV12-3 or TRBV12-4 and TRBJ2-7, with no D gene named confidently. This clonotype was sampled from a woman between 40 and 55 years old in good health. The CDR3 reads as follows: CASSSQYSYEQYF. The DNA sequence reads TGTGCCAGCAGTTCACAGTATTCCTACGAGCAGTACTTC.